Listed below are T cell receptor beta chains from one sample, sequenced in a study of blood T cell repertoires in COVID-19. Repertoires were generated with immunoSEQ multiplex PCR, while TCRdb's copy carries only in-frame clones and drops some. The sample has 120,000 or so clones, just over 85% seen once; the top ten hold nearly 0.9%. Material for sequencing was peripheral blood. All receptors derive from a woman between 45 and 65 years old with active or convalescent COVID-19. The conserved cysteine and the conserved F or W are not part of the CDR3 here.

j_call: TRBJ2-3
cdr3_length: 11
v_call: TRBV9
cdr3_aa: ASSPRSGDTQY

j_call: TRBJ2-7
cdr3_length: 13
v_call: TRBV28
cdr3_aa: ASSLSGLEFYEQY

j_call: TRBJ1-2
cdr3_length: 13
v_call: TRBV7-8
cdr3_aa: ASSLAHRRNYGYT

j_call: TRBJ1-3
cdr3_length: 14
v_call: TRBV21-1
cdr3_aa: ASSIIPSRSGNTIY

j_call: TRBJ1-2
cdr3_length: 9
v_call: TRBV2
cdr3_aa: ASSEVLGYT

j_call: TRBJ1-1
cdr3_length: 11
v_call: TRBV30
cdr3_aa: AWGGGFRTEAF

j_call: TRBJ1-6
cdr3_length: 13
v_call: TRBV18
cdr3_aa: ASSRMDRGNSPLH

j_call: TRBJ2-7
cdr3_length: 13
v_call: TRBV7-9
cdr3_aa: ASSTGTGSSYEQY

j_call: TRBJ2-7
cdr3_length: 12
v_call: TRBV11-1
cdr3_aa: ASSPHRGSSEQY

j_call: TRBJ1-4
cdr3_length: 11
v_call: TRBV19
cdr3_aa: ASKTETNEKLF

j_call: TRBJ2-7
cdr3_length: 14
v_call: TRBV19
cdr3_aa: ASSIGGGQGGTEQY

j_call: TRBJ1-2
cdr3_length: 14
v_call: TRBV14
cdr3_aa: ASSQVIGQGSGGYT

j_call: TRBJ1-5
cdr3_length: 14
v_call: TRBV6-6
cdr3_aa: ASSYPDRGLNQPQH

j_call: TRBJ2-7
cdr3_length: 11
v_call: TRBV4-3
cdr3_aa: ASSQGVFYEQY

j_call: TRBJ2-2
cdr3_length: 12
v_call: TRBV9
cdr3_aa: ASSSLENTGELF

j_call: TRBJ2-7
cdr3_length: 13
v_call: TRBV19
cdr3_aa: ASTSGLAGEYEQY

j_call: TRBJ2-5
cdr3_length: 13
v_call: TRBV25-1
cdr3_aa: ASSAVGQGVKTQY

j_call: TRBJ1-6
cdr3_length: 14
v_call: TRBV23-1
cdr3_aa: ASSPRSQGSDSPLH

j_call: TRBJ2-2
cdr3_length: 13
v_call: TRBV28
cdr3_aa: ASSLAGGGAGELF

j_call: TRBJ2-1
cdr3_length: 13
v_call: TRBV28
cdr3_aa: ASNVRANSYNEQF

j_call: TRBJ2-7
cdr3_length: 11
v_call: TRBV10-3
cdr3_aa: AIMTSGEYEQY

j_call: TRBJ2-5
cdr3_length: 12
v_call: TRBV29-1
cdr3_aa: SVESGGGGETQY

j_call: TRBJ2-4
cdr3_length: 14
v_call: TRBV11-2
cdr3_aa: ASSLEQGRSIGIQY

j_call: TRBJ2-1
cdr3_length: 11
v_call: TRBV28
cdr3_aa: ASSLLGGDEQF

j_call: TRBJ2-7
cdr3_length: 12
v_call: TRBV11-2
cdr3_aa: ASSPSGVRYEQY

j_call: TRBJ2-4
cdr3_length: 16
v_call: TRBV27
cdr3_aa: ASSLGYPGGAAKNIQY

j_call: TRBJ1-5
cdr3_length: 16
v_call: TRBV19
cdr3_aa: ASSIGAGGALSNQPQH

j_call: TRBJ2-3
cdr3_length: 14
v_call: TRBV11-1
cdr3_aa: ASSLFILAGADTQY

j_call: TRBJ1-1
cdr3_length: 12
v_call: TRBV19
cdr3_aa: ASSMTGGDNEAF

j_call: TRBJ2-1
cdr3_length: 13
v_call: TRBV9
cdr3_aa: ASSVASFAYNEQF

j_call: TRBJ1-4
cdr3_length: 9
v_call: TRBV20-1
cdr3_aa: SAPYPGTAF

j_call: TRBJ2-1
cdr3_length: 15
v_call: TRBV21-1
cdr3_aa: ASSPGTSWAVYNEQF

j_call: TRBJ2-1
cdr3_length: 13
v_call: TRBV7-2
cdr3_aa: ASSLAGRALNEQF

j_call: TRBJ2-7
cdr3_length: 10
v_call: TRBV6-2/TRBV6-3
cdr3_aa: ASSKGVYEQY

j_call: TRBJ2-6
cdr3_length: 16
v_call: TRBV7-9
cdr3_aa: ASSLVTVYVSGANVLT

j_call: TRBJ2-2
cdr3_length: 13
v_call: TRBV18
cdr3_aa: ASSPLAGGTGELF

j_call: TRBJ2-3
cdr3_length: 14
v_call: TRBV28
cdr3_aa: ASSFVEGPSTDTQY

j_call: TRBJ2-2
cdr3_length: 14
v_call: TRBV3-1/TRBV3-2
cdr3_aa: ASSRGGLTNTGELF

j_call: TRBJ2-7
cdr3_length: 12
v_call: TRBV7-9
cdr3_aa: ASSLGGITYEQY

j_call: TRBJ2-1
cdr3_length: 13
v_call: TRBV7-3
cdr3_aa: ASSTSGSAYNEQF

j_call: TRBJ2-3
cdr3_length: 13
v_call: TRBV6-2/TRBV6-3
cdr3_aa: ASSYSSGRLDTQY

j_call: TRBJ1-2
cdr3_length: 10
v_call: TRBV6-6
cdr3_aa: ASSYGPYGYT

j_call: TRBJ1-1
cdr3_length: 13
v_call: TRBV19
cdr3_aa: ASRPRPRDITEAF

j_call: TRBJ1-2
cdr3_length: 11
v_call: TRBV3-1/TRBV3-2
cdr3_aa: ASSQGRGDGYT

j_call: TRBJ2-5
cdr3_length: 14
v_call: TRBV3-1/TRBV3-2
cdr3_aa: ASSPGLAGGQETQY

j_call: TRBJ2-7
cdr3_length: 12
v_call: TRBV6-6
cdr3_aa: ASNPTSGIYEQY

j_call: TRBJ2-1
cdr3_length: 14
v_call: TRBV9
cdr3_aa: ASSATSGISYNEQF

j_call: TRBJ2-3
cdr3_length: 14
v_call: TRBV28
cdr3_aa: ASSGFGAGLTDTQY

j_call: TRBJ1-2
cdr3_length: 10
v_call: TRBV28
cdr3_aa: ASRGPNYGYT

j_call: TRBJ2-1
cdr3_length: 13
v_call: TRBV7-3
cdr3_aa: ASSPSALKYNEQF

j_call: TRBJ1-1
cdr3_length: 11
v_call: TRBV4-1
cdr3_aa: ASSTQGATEAF

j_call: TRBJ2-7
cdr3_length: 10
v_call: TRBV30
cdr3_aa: AWGLASVEQY

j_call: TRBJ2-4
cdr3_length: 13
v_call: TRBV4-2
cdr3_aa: ASSPDLSGSDIQY